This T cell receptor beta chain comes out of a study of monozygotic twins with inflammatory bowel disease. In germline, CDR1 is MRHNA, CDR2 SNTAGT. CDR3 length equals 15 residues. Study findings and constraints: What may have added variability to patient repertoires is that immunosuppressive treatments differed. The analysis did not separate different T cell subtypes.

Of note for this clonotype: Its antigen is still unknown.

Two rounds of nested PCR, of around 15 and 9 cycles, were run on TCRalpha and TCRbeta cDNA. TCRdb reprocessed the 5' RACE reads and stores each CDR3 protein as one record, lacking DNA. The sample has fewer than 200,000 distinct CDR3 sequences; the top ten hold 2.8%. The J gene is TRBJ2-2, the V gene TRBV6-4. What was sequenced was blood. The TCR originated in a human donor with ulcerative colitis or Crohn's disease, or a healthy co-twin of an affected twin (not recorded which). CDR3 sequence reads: CASSDERPDTGELFF.